This TCR beta chain was captured by sequencing in a study of cytomegalovirus exposure and HLA in healthy donors. This clone has a handful of counts. Its antigen remains unidentified. Study findings and constraints: A previous analysis found most TCR beta V segments productive roughly 90% or roughly 30% of the time.

In the PCR, 60 Vbeta and 13 Jbeta primers were used. This table comes from immunoSEQ multiplex PCR, and its TCRdb copy is limited to in-frame clones, with some not included. The table has over 40,000 clones, 77% seen once. The sequence came from a woman aged 40 to 50 in good health and CMV-seropositive. Sample: PBMCs.

The CDR3 sequence: CAIRGTGTMNTEAFF. Written as DNA, the CDR3 is TGTGCCATCAGGGGGACAGGGACGATGAACACTGAAGCTTTCTTT. The chain has TRBV10-3 and TRBJ1-1, with TRBD1 matching over 9 bases. V dropped 6 bases and J dropped 0; count of bases not matched to a gene: 5. The germline gives CDR1 ENHRY, CDR2 SYGVKD. This CDR3 has 15 residues.